This passage covers 29 T cell receptor beta chains from one sample sequenced in a study of shared clonotypes between healthy human individuals. TCRdb's copy holds only in-frame clones and misses some; the assay was immunoSEQ multiplex PCR. The sample yields about 680,000 clones, around 72% seen once. The sample taken for sequencing was memory CD4+ T cells sorted from blood. The subset denotes: CD45RA-negative fraction. The source is a woman in her 30s in good health.

Points on this clone: A much larger clonotype is one base distant, so this may be a read error. Other DNA sequences from this sample encode an identical CDR3 as well. The chain is built from TRBV7-2 and TRBJ2-7, with 7 bases lining up with TRBD1. Germline CDR1 is SGHTA and CDR2 is FQGNSA. V lost 5 bases to trimming and J lost 0 bases; unmatched junction nucleotides: 4. This CDR3 is built from 14 residues. Here the CDR3 DNA reads TGTGCCAGCAGCCGACAGGGAGACTCCTACGAGCAGTACTTC. This codes for CASSRQGDSYEQYF. Supplemented by reference TRBV7-2 and TRBJ2-7, the full variable domain reads GAGVSQSPSNKVTEKGKDVELRCDPISGHTALYWYRQSLGQGLEFLIYFQGNSAPDKSGLPSDRFSAERTGGSVSTLTIQRTQQEDSAVYLCASSRQGDSYEQYFGPGTRLTVT.

The gene calls are TRBV14 and TRBJ1-3; maybe TRBD1 (6 bases). The CDR3 has 16 amino acids. Trimming stripped 0 bases from V and 2 bases from J, with 11 bases between. From germline, CDR1 is SGHDN and CDR2 FVKESK. CDR3 coding DNA: TGTGCCAGCAGCCAAGACCTTTACAGGGCTGGAAACACCATATATTTT. This encodes CASSQDLYRAGNTIYF.

This rearrangement joins TRBV5-4 to TRBJ2-3, with D unclear. Per the germline V gene, CDR1 is SGHNT and CDR2 is YYREEE (reference sequence). The CDR3 contains 11 residues. Trimming took 7 bases from V and 6 from J, leaving 9 bases between them. The CDR3 loop reads CASGRADTQYF. As DNA, the CDR3 is TGTGCCAGCGGCCGGGCGGATACGCAGTATTTT.

V usage is TRBV6-4 and J usage is TRBJ1-2; no reliable D call. The CDR3 covers 16 residues. The V gene's germline CDR1 is MRHNA and CDR2 SNTAGT. V was cut by 5 bases and J by 3 bases, with 19 bases left in between. DNA of the CDR3: TGTGCCAGCAGTTCCACCGTCACATCGAGGGACTATGGCTACACCTTC. The encoded protein is CASSSTVTSRDYGYTF.

This clone was seen a handful of times. The chain joins TRBV28 to TRBJ2-1, with 7 bases fitting TRBD1. The length of the CDR3 is 15 residues. Unmatched junction bases numbered 12, after V lost 6 bases and J lost 7 bases. The germline CDR1 and CDR2 sequences are MDHEN and SYDVKM. The CDR3 nucleotides read TGTGCCAGCAGAAACTCCGGGACAGCCAGGAATGAGCAGTTCTTC. Translating it yields CASRNSGTARNEQFF.

This clone came up a few times. V is TRBV5-1 and J is TRBJ2-3, with TRBD1 as a possible D gene (7 bases). Germline assignment: CDR1 SGHRS and CDR2 YFSETQ. CDR3 size: 14 residues. V shed 10 bases and J shed 3 bases, with 18 bases lying between them. CDR3 amino acids: CASKAPGGTDTQYF. The DNA of the CDR3 is TGCGCCTCAAAGGCCCCAGGGGGGACAGATACGCAGTATTTT.

This chain links TRBV7-2 with TRBJ2-7; the match to TRBD1 covers 11 bases. Germline V gives CDR1 SGHTA, CDR2 FQGNSA. The CDR3 length is 16 residues. The trim removed 5 bases at V and 3 bases at J, leaving 9 bases unmatched. The CDR3 loop is CASSVSGTGGRYEQYF. As DNA, the CDR3 is TGTGCCAGCAGCGTCTCCGGGACAGGGGGTCGCTACGAGCAGTACTTC.

Only one count was recorded for this clone. This rearrangement joins TRBV28 to TRBJ2-7; weak D call: TRBD2 (6 bases). Germline V gene data show CDR1 as MDHEN and CDR2 as SYDVKM. The V end lost 5 bases, the J end lost 3 bases, and 17 bases lay between the germline ends. The CDR3 extends over 15 amino acids. The CDR3 DNA is TGTGCCAGCAGTCTCCCCACTAGCTCCCGCTACGAGCAGTACTTC. As protein: CASSLPTSSRYEQYF.

The chain combines TRBV30 with TRBJ2-2; 11 bases fit TRBD2. The germline V gene encodes CDR1 GTSNPN and CDR2 SVGIG (reference sequence). The trim removed 3 bases at V and 5 bases at J, leaving 5 bases unmatched. The CDR3 is 15 amino acids. CDR3 coding DNA: TGTGCCTGGAGCCGACTAGCGGGACTAACCGGGGAGCTGTTTTTT. Protein: CAWSRLAGLTGELFF.

This sequence joins TRBV29-1 and TRBJ2-6; D gene uncertain. The germline gives CDR1 SQVTM, CDR2 ANQGSEA. CDR3 length equals 16 residues. With 4 bases removed from V and 0 bases from J, the gap between germline ends came to 13 bases. The CDR3 loop reads CSVGDGSDSGANVLTF. CDR3 DNA sequence: TGCAGCGTTGGCGACGGCTCAGACTCTGGGGCCAACGTCCTGACTTTC.

This clone was detected only a few times. The chain links TRBV7-2 to TRBJ2-7, with D perhaps TRBD2 (6 bases). CDR1 is SGHTA and CDR2 is FQGNSA in the germline V gene. This CDR3 is built from 18 residues. Trimming stripped 6 bases from V and 1 base from J, with 25 bases between. The CDR3 loop is CASRSLPIRGLRSYEQYF. DNA for the CDR3: TGTGCCAGCAGGAGCTTACCCATTCGGGGGTTGAGGTCCTACGAGCAGTACTTC. Filled out from reference TRBV7-2 and TRBJ2-7, the complete variable domain reads GAGVSQSPSNKVTEKGKDVELRCDPISGHTALYWYRQSLGQGLEFLIYFQGNSAPDKSGLPSDRFSAERTGGSVSTLTIQRTQQEDSAVYLCASRSLPIRGLRSYEQYFGPGTRLTVT.

J is TRBJ1-5 and V is TRBV19; perhaps TRBD1 as D (6 bases). The CDR3 is 15 residues long. V lost 4 bases to trimming and J lost 3 bases, with 13 bases between them. The V gene's germline CDR1 is LNHDA and CDR2 SQIVND (reference sequence). CDR3 region: CASSTPGQTNQPQHF. CDR3 nucleotide sequence: TGTGCCAGTAGTACCCCGGGACAAACCAATCAGCCCCAGCATTTT.

This sequence joins TRBV28 and TRBJ1-1; the D gene is possibly TRBD1 (5 bases). Deletions cut 2 bases from V and 1 base from J, with 14 bases between. Per the germline V gene, CDR1 is MDHEN and CDR2 is SYDVKM. This CDR3 is 16 amino acids long. The CDR3 sequence is CASSLLPGTGNTEAFF. Here the CDR3 DNA reads TGTGCCAGCAGTTTACTACCAGGGACGGGGAACACTGAAGCTTTCTTT.

V is TRBV18 and J is TRBJ2-7, with D perhaps matching TRBD1 (6 bases). The CDR3 extends over 14 amino acids. CDR1 is KGHSH and CDR2 is LQKENI in the germline V gene. V lost 4 bases and J 0 bases, leaving 10 bases between the germline ends. The CDR3 nucleotides read TGTGCCAGCTCACTGGAGGACAGCTCCTACGAGCAGTACTTC. It specifies CASSLEDSSYEQYF.

The chain carries TRBV7-8 and TRBJ2-7; 10 bases are a match to TRBD2. The CDR3 extends over 18 amino acids. The V gene's germline CDR1 is SGHVS and CDR2 FQNEAQ. J gave up 0 bases and V 1 base, and 9 bases lay outside the gene matches. CDR3 sequence reads: CASSLGTSGVPRSYEQYF. The CDR3, as DNA: TGTGCCAGCAGCTTAGGGACTAGCGGAGTCCCCCGCTCCTACGAGCAGTACTTC. Looking up the rest from reference TRBV7-8 and TRBJ2-7 gives the full variable domain: GAGVSQSPRYKVAKRGQDVALRCDPISGHVSLFWYQQALGQGPEFLTYFQNEAQLDKSGLPSDRFFAERPEGSVSTLKIQRTQQEDSAVYLCASSLGTSGVPRSYEQYFGPGTRLTVT.

This clone was detected a few times. The chain carries TRBV19 and TRBJ2-7; maybe TRBD2 (5 bases). This CDR3 spans 16 amino acids. V dropped 4 bases and J dropped 3 bases, with 19 bases sitting between them. Looked up from germline, CDR1 is LNHDA and CDR2 is SQIVND (reference sequence). The CDR3 DNA follows: TGTGCCAGTAGTACACTGGTTGGGTCTAGCTTCTACGAGCAGTACTTC. Translating it yields CASSTLVGSSFYEQYF.

The chain recombines TRBV27 with TRBJ1-5; a weak D match, TRBD1 (5 bases). In germline, CDR1 is MNHEY, CDR2 SMNVEV (reference sequence). V was shortened by 3 bases and J by 7 bases, with 13 bases between the two germline ends. This CDR3 is 14 amino acids long. For the CDR3, the DNA is TGTGCCAGCAGTTTTGGTCCGGGGGGACAGCCCCAGCATTTT. This sequence encodes CASSFGPGGQPQHF.

The chain recombines TRBV18 with TRBJ2-5; D is undetermined. The CDR3 has 15 amino acids. The germline V gene encodes CDR1 KGHSH and CDR2 LQKENI. Trimming shortened V by 0 bases and J by 1 base, and 9 bases separated the two germline ends. CDR3 nucleotides: TGTGCCAGCTCACCACCGTCCCTGTCCCAAGAGACCCAGTACTTC. It yields the protein CASSPPSLSQETQYF.

This chain joins TRBV18 and TRBJ1-2; no reliable D call. With 1 base removed from V and 3 bases from J, the gap between germline ends came to 12 bases. From germline, CDR1 is KGHSH and CDR2 LQKENI. This CDR3 comprises 15 residues. The CDR3 DNA reads as TGTGCCAGCTCACCACGGCAGGTTCCCGACTATGGCTACACCTTC. It is translated as CASSPRQVPDYGYTF.

This clone has a single count. This chain links TRBV18 with TRBJ2-6; 10 bases fit TRBD2. Germline V gene sequence: CDR1 KGHSH, CDR2 LQKENI. The V gene end was trimmed by 3 bases and the J gene end by 3 bases; junction bases not matched to a gene: 8. The CDR3 spans 18 residues. CDR3 nucleotides: TGTGCCAGCTCACCCCAGCGGGAGGGCCTTGGTGGGGCCAACGTCCTGACTTTC. Protein: CASSPQREGLGGANVLTF. The entire variable domain, with the rest obtained from reference TRBV18 and TRBJ2-6, is as follows: NAGVMQNPRHLVRRRGQEARLRCSPMKGHSHVYWYRQLPEEGLKFMVYLQKENIIDESGMPKERFSAEFPKEGPSILRIQQVVRGDSAAYFCASSPQREGLGGANVLTFGAGSRLTVL.

In the case of this clone: The sample holds other DNA sequences that translate to the same CDR3. CDR3 nucleotides: TGCGCCAGCAGCTCCGGGACAGAGGGCACTGAAGCTTTCTTT. Its translation is CASSSGTEGTEAFF. V usage is TRBV5-1 and J usage is TRBJ1-1; 7 bases align to TRBD1. The ends lost 3 bases at V and 4 bases at J; junction bases unmatched: 6. The CDR3 extends over 14 amino acids. Germline CDR1 and CDR2: SGHRS and YFSETQ.

This clone was seen only a few times. Other nucleotide sequences in the sample specify the same CDR3. This chain connects TRBV5-1 to TRBJ2-1; D perhaps matches TRBD2 (6 bases). V lost 4 bases and J lost 2, with 13 bases in between. This CDR3 has 15 amino acids. Germline assignment: CDR1 SGHRS and CDR2 YFSETQ. CDR3: CASSKSSGAYNEQFF. CDR3 bases: TGCGCCAGCAGCAAGAGTAGCGGAGCCTACAATGAGCAGTTCTTC. Complete variable domain (other parts from reference TRBV5-1 and TRBJ2-1): KAGVTQTPRYLIKTRGQQVTLSCSPISGHRSVSWYQQTPGQGLQFLFEYFSETQRNKGNFPGRFSGRQFSNSRSEMNVSTLELGDSALYLCASSKSSGAYNEQFFGPGTRLTVL.

The sample holds a few counts of this clone. The chain uses TRBV4-1 and TRBJ1-2, with 10 nucleotides matching TRBD1. The germline V gene has CDR1 MGHRA and CDR2 YSYEKL. Trimming at V came to 1 base and at J to 8 bases, leaving 4 bases not matched to a gene. This CDR3 has 14 residues. CDR3 region: CASSQGQGAEGYTF. Written as DNA, the CDR3 is TGCGCCAGCAGCCAAGGACAGGGGGCGGAAGGCTACACCTTC.

This sequence joins TRBV5-5 and TRBJ2-2; 7 positions match TRBD1. From germline, CDR1 is SGHKS and CDR2 YYEKEE (reference sequence). Unmatched junction bases numbered 12, after V lost 0 bases and J lost 4 bases. The CDR3 has 18 residues. The chain's CDR3 is CASSLVPSGGLGTGELFF. In DNA, the CDR3 is TGTGCCAGCAGCTTGGTACCCTCAGGGGGTCTTGGCACCGGGGAGCTGTTTTTT. Complete variable domain (other parts from reference TRBV5-5 and TRBJ2-2): DAGVTQSPTHLIKTRGQQVTLRCSPISGHKSVSWYQQVLGQGPQFIFQYYEKEERGRGNFPDRFSARQFPNYSSELNVNALLLGDSALYLCASSLVPSGGLGTGELFFGEGSRLTVL.

The rearrangement joins TRBV28 to TRBJ1-2, with a possible D match to TRBD1 (5 bases). Germline V lookup: CDR1 MDHEN, CDR2 SYDVKM. V dropped 1 base and J dropped 0 bases, with 12 bases sitting between them. The CDR3 loop spans 16 amino acids. CDR3 nucleotide sequence: TGTGCCAGCAGTTTATCGTGGCAGGGTACTAACTATGGCTACACCTTC. Residues: CASSLSWQGTNYGYTF.

The chain employs TRBV6-5 and TRBJ2-1, with a possible D match to TRBD1 (5 bases). This CDR3 spans 13 amino acids. V dropped 7 bases and J dropped 3 bases, with 10 bases sitting between them. From germline, CDR1 is MNHEY and CDR2 SVGAGI. CDR3 bases: TGTGCCAGCATCACGACAGTCTACAATGAGCAGTTCTTC. It codes for CASITTVYNEQFF.

J is TRBJ2-3 and V is TRBV2, with 10 bases fitting TRBD1. The CDR3 contains 17 residues. V shed 7 bases and J 6 bases; nucleotides not matched to a gene: 16. In germline, CDR1 is SNHLY, CDR2 FYNNEI. The CDR3 DNA follows: TGTGCCAGCAATGAGGGGTTGAGACAGGGGGCACGGGATACGCAGTATTTT. The encoded protein is CASNEGLRQGARDTQYF.

The chain carries TRBV30 and TRBJ2-2; a weak D match, TRBD2 (6 bases). Germline assignment: CDR1 GTSNPN and CDR2 SVGIG (reference sequence). CDR3 length equals 17 residues. Between the trimmed V and J ends, which lost 0 bases and 4 bases, there was a span of 18 bases. The CDR3 reads CAWSVGWPGAATGELFF. In DNA form, the CDR3 reads TGTGCCTGGAGTGTAGGTTGGCCGGGAGCGGCCACCGGGGAGCTGTTTTTT.

The chain employs TRBV27 and TRBJ1-2; 9 bases fit TRBD1. The germline CDR1 and CDR2 sequences are MNHEY and SMNVEV (reference sequence). The CDR3 contains 12 residues. The V segment lost 4 bases and the J segment 7 bases; nucleotides outside the gene matches: 1. The CDR3 loop is CASSSGQGGYTF. The CDR3 DNA sequence: TGTGCCAGCAGTTCGGGACAGGGTGGCTACACCTTC.